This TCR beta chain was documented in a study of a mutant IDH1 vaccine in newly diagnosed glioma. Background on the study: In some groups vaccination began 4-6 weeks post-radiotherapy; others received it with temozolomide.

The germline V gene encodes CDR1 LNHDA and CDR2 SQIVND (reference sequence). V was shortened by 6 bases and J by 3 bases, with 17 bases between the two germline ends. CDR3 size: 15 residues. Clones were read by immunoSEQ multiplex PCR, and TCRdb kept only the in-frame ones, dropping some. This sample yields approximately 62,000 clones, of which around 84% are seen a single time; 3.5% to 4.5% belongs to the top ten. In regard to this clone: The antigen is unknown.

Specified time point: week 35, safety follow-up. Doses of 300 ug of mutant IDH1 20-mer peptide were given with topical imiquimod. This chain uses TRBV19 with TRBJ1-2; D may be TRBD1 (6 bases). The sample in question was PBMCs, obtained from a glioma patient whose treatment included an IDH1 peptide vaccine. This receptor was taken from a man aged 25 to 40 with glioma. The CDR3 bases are TGTGCCAGTAGCTTGATCAACAGGGTGGACTATGGCTACACCTTC. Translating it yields CASSLINRVDYGYTF. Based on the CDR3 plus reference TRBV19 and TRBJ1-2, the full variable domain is DGGITQSPKYLFRKEGQNVTLSCEQNLNHDAMYWYRQDPGQGLRLIYYSQIVNDFQKGDIAEGYSVSREKKESFPLTVTSAQKNPTAFYLCASSLINRVDYGYTFGSGTRLTVV.